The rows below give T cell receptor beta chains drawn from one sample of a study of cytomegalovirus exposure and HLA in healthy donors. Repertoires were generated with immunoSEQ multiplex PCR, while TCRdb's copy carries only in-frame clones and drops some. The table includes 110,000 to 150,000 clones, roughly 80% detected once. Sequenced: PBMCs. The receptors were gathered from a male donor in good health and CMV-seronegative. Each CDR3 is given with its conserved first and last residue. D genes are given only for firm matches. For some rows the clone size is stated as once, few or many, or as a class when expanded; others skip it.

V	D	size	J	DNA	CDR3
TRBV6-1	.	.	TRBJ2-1	TGTGCCAGCCGGGGAGGACGCGAGCAGTTCTTC	CASRGGREQFF
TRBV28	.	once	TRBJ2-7	TGTGCCAGCACCCGCTCGTTCCGGGCCTACGAGCAGTACTTC	CASTRSFRAYEQYF
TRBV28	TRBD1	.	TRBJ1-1	TGTGCCAGCAGGCCATACCTCCCCGGCACAGGGGGCACTGAAGCTTTCTTT	CASRPYLPGTGGTEAFF
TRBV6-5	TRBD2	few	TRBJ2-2	TGTGCCAGCAGTTCCGGGGGGGACAACACCGGGGAGCTGTTTTTT	CASSSGGDNTGELFF
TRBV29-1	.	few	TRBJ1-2	TGCAGCGTTCGGGGTGCGGGAGAGACCAACTATGGCTACACCTTC	CSVRGAGETNYGYTF
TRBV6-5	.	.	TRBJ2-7	TGTGCCAGCAATCAGGGTGGAAACGAGCAGTACTTC	CASNQGGNEQYF
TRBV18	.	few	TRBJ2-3	TGTGCCAGCTCACCACCGAGACAGGCCACAGATACGCAGTATTTT	CASSPPRQATDTQYF
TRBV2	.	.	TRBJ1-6	TGTGCCGGGGAGAAGGCTTATAATTCACCCCTCCACTTT	CAGEKAYNSPLHF
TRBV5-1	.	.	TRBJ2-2	TGCGCCAGCAATAAGGAGTCTCGGGAGTATGTCACCGGGGAGCTGTTTTTT	CASNKESREYVTGELFF
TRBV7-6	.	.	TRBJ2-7	TGTGCCAGCAGCTTATCCGGGGTATACGAGCAGTACTTC	CASSLSGVYEQYF
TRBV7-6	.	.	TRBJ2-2	TGTGCCAGCAGCTTAGACCCAGGGCCGAACACCGGGGAGCTGTTTTTT	CASSLDPGPNTGELFF
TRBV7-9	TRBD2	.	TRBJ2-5	TGTGCCAGCAGCTTAGGACTAGCAATGACCCAGTACTTC	CASSLGLAMTQYF
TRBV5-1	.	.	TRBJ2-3	TGCGCCAGCAGCTTGGGCGGACGCCAAGACTATCGCACAGATACGCAGTATTTT	CASSLGGRQDYRTDTQYF
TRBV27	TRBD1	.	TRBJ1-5	TGTGCCAGCAGTTTGGGACAGGGAGGTGGTCAGCCCCAGCACTTT	CASSLGQGGGQPQHF
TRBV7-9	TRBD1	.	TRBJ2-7	TGTGCCAGCAGCTTAGCGGACAGGGGTTACGAGCAGTACTTC	CASSLADRGYEQYF
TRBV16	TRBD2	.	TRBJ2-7	TGTGCCAGCAGCCGGGGGGACTACAAGCAGTACTTC	CASSRGDYKQYF
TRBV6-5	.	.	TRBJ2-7	TGTGCCAGCAGTTCGGGGGGCAGGGTTTACGAGCAGTACTTC	CASSSGGRVYEQYF
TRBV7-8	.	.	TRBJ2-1	TGTGCCAGCAGCTTATGGTCGGGGGGCGATGAGCAGTTCTTC	CASSLWSGGDEQFF
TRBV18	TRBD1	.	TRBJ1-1	TGTGCCAGCTCACCATTCGACAGGGGCACTGAAGCTTTCTTT	CASSPFDRGTEAFF
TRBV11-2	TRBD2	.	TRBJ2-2	TGTGCCAGCAGCTCGGCGGGGGGACGGGACGGGGAGCTGTTTTTT	CASSSAGGRDGELFF
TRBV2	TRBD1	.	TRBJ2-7	TGTGCCAGCAGTGGGACAGGGGATACTGGTACCTACGAGCAGTACTTC	CASSGTGDTGTYEQYF
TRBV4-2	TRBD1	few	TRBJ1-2	TGTGCCAGCAGACAAGGCGGAGGGGGCGCGTCCTATGGCTACACCTTC	CASRQGGGGASYGYTF
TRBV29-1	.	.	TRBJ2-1	TGCAGCGTTGAACAGGGCAGCTCCTACAATGAGCAGTTCTTC	CSVEQGSSYNEQFF
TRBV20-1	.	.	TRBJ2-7	TGCAGTGCCACGACTATTTACGAGCAGTACTTC	CSATTIYEQYF
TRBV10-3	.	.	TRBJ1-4	TGTGCCATCAGTGCAGGGTCCAATGAAAAACTGTTTTTT	CAISAGSNEKLFF
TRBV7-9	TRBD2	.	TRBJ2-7	TGTGCCAGCAGCTTAGCGCGGGACTACCTATACGAGCAGTACTTC	CASSLARDYLYEQYF
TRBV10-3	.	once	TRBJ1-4	TGTGCCATCAGTGAGACCCGGGACTCTTACTGGGGAAAACTGTTTTTT	CAISETRDSYWGKLFF
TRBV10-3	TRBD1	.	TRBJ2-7	TGTGCCATCTCCGCTCGGGACAGGGGGCGCGTAGTCCTTTCCGAGCAGTACTTC	CAISARDRGRVVLSEQYF
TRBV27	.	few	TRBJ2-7	TGTGCCAGCAGCAATCGCCCCGGGACGGGAGTTCCTTACGAGCAGTACTTC	CASSNRPGTGVPYEQYF
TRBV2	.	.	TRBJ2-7	TGTGCCAGCAGTGAAAGAGCGCAGTACTTC	CASSERAQYF
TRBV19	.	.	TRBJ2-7	TGTGCCAGTAACCCCCCCGGCGCCGACAACGAGCAGTACTTC	CASNPPGADNEQYF
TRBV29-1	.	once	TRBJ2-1	TGCAGCGTTGAATACTACGACAATGAGCAGTTCTTC	CSVEYYDNEQFF
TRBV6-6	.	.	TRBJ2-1	TGTGCCAGCAGGGTACAGGCTAGCTCCTACAATGAGCAGTTCTTC	CASRVQASSYNEQFF
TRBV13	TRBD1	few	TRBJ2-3	TGTGCCAGCAGCCCCCGGGACAGTAATTCAGATACGCAGTATTTT	CASSPRDSNSDTQYF
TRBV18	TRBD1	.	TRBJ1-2	TGTGCCAGCTCATCGACAGGGGATGGCTACACCTTC	CASSSTGDGYTF
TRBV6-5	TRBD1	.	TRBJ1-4	TGTGCCAGCAGTTATAGGACAGGGGAGGGAGAAAAACTGTTTTTT	CASSYRTGEGEKLFF
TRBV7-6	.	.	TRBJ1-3	TGTGCCAGCAGCCCCCTGGGCAGGGGCTCTGGAAACACCATATATTTT	CASSPLGRGSGNTIYF
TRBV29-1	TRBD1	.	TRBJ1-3	TGCAGCGTGGGGGACAGCTCTGGAAACACCATATATTTT	CSVGDSSGNTIYF
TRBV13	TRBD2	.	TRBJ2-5	TGTGCCAGCAGCTTTTCTAGCGGGAGGCGGGAGACCCAGTACTTC	CASSFSSGRRETQYF
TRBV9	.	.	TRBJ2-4	TGTGCCAGCAGCGTAGTTGGGGGGGGCGACATTCAGTACTTC	CASSVVGGGDIQYF
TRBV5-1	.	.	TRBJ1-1	TGCGCCAGCAGCTTGGATAGGGGGACTGAAGCTTTCTTT	CASSLDRGTEAFF
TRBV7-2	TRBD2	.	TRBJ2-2	TGTGCCAGCAGCTTTCACTATAGCGGGGGAGACACCGGGGAGCTGTTTTTT	CASSFHYSGGDTGELFF
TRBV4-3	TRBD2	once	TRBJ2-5	TGCGCCAGCAGCCAAGTGACTAGCGGGAGCCAAGAGACCCAGTACTTC	CASSQVTSGSQETQYF
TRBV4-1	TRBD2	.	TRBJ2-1	TGCGCCAGCAGCCAAGAACGGACTAGCGGTGTATACAATGAGCAGTTCTTC	CASSQERTSGVYNEQFF
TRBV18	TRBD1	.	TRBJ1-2	TGTGCCAGCTCACCAGAGGACAGGGAGCTTAAGGGCTACACCTTC	CASSPEDRELKGYTF
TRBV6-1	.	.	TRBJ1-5	TGTGCCAGCAGTGGGGGGGTGTATAGCAATCAGCCCCAGCATTTT	CASSGGVYSNQPQHF
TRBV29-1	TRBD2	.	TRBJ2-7	TGCAGCGTTGAAGGGGACTACTCCTACGAGCAGTACTTC	CSVEGDYSYEQYF
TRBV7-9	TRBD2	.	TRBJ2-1	TGTGCCAGCAGTCCCCCTAGCGGGAGTGAGCAGTTCTTC	CASSPPSGSEQFF
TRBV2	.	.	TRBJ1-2	TGTGCCAGCAAAACACCAATTTCCGCCAACTATGGCTACACCTTC	CASKTPISANYGYTF
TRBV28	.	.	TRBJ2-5	TGTGCCAGCAGTTTTTTTGAAGGGGGGACCCAGTACTTC	CASSFFEGGTQYF
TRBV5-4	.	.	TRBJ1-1	TGTGCCAGCGGCGACCGGGGGGGCGCTGAAGCTTTCTTT	CASGDRGGAEAFF
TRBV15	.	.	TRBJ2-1	TGTGCCACCCAGAATCAGGGTGACAATGAGCAGTTCTTC	CATQNQGDNEQFF
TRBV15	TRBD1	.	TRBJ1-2	TGTGCCACCAGCAGGCCGGGACAGACTAACTATGGCTACACCTTC	CATSRPGQTNYGYTF
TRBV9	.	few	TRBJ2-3	TGTGCCAGCAGCGGCCAGGGAGGCACGCAGTATTTT	CASSGQGGTQYF
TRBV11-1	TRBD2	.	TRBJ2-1	TGTGCCAGCAGTCTCCACGGGCTAGCGGGGTACAATGAGCAGTTCTTC	CASSLHGLAGYNEQFF